The T cell receptor beta chain under discussion was sequenced for a study of shared clonotypes between healthy human individuals. It was CD45RO-negative cells, positively selected for CCR7, that made up naive CD8 cells, with terminally differentiated effector memory CD45RA+ cells excluded. Comments on this clone: Its antigen is as yet unknown.

Study results and caveats: Exclusively blood specimens were collected; tissue repertoires likely differ. In several donors, about 5% of naive CD4 clonotypes appeared in common.

Using immunoSEQ multiplex PCR, the repertoire was profiled, and TCRdb retains in-frame clones only, with some absent. The sample includes hundreds of thousands of clones, roughly 98% of them seen just once. This CDR3 is 15 amino acids long. V lost 5 bases, J lost 0 bases, and 13 bases lay in between. Germline loops: CDR1 SGHTA, CDR2 FQGNSA. This receptor was taken from a man aged 25-40 years in good health. The chain uses TRBV7-2 and TRBJ2-5; the D gene is possibly TRBD1 (6 bases). The source material was naive CD8+ T cells sorted from blood. The CDR3 sequence is CASSITQGYQETQYF. The CDR3 bases are TGTGCCAGCAGCATAACCCAGGGGTACCAAGAGACCCAGTACTTC.